This T cell receptor (beta chain) appears in the sequencing data of a study of blood T cell repertoires in COVID-19. Germline-derived CDR1 and CDR2 are SGDLS and YYNGEE. The length of the CDR3 is 16 residues. Trimming took 0 bases from V and 7 from J, leaving 20 bases between them. Some clones are missing from TCRdb's copy, which holds only in-frame ones; the method was immunoSEQ multiplex PCR. The table shows more than 200,000 clones, with approximately 90% occurring only once. The sequence was collected from a man aged 35 to 55 with acute or convalescent COVID-19. Sequenced sample: peripheral blood. The V gene is TRBV9, the J gene TRBJ2-7, with D possibly TRBD2 on 6 matching bases. The CDR3 protein is CASSVAFGPPGGEQYF. Here the CDR3 DNA reads TGTGCCAGCAGCGTAGCTTTCGGGCCGCCCGGGGGTGAGCAGTACTTC.